Presented here are 23 T cell receptor beta chains from one specimen sequenced in a study of control samples from healthy donors and cancer patients. Sequencing used immunoSEQ multiplex PCR; TCRdb keeps in-frame clones, though not all of them. The sample holds roughly 150,000 clones; approximately 90% are singletons and the top ten take 0.68%. Sample: blood. These receptors were collected from a woman aged 30 to 39 in good health.

This chain links TRBV24-1 with TRBJ2-2; no reliable D call. The V end was cut by 2 bases, the J end by 4 bases, with 4 bases between. In germline, CDR1 is KGHDR, CDR2 SFDVKD. The CDR3 loop spans 13 amino acids. The CDR3 region has the DNA TGTGCCACCAGTGATTCGAGCACCGGGGAGCTGTTTTTT. Translating gives CATSDSSTGELFF.

This chain joins TRBV11-2 and TRBJ2-7; weak D call: TRBD2 (5 bases). The CDR3 has 13 residues. Trimming left V 1 base short and J 5 bases short, with 9 bases between. CDR1 and CDR2 (germline): SGHAT, FQNNGV. The DNA for the CDR3 is TGTGCCAGCAGCTTAGCCCCGCGGGACGAGCAGTACTTC. Translation gives CASSLAPRDEQYF.

The chain uses TRBV5-8 and TRBJ2-2, with 7 bases lining up with TRBD1. Germline V gene sequence: CDR1 SGHTS, CDR2 YDEGEE. The CDR3 is 15 amino acids. The V segment lost 4 bases and the J segment 6 bases; nucleotides outside the gene matches: 9. The CDR3 DNA reads as TGTGCCAGCAGCCTAACAGGGGTACGGCCCGGGGAGCTGTTTTTT. As protein: CASSLTGVRPGELFF.

This clone was detected once. The J gene is TRBJ1-5, the V gene TRBV19; 12 bases match TRBD1. The CDR3 covers 18 residues. CDR1 is LNHDA, CDR2 SQIVND, per germline (reference sequence). The ends lost 4 bases at V and 2 bases at J; junction bases unmatched: 9. The CDR3 DNA reads as TGTGCCAGTAGTAGGGACAGGGGGCGAGTTAGCGGCAATCAGCCCCAGCATTTT. It codes for CASSRDRGRVSGNQPQHF.

The chain employs TRBV18 and TRBJ1-1; TRBD1 is a possible D gene (6 bases). The V end was cut by 3 bases, the J end by 1 base, with 9 bases between. The CDR3 totals 14 residues. Germline V gives CDR1 KGHSH, CDR2 LQKENI. DNA of the CDR3: TGTGCCAGCTCACCTTGGACAGAGAACACTGAAGCTTTCTTT. It translates to CASSPWTENTEAFF.

The chain employs TRBV28 and TRBJ2-7; D assignment may be TRBD1 or TRBD2 (5 bases each). The CDR3 contains 12 residues. Trimming removed 5 bases from V and 2 bases from J, with 7 bases in between. CDR1 MDHEN and CDR2 SYDVKM come from the germline V gene. The DNA of the CDR3 is TGTGCCAGCAGTGAGGGACCCTACGAGCAGTACTTC. Its translation is CASSEGPYEQYF.

J is TRBJ1-6 and V is TRBV12-3 or TRBV12-4; TRBD1 might be the D (5 bases). CDR3 length: 12 amino acids. V lost 8 bases, J lost 8 bases, and 10 bases lay in between. In nucleotides, the CDR3 is TGTGCCAGCTCTGTAGGGGATTCACCCCTCCACTTT. This sequence encodes CASSVGDSPLHF.

The genes are TRBV27 and TRBJ1-5, with D possibly matching TRBD1 (5 bases). Trimming shortened V by 3 bases and J by 6 bases, and 9 bases separated the two germline ends. The germline gives CDR1 MNHEY, CDR2 SMNVEV (reference sequence). This CDR3 has 13 amino acids. The chain's CDR3 is CASSFGAGQPQHF. The CDR3 DNA reads TGTGCCAGCAGTTTCGGGGCGGGTCAGCCCCAGCATTTT.

The rearrangement joins TRBV5-1 to TRBJ1-1; no clear D. The CDR3 has 16 residues. Looked up from germline, CDR1 is SGHRS and CDR2 is YFSETQ. V was trimmed by 2 bases and J by 3 bases, leaving 17 bases between them. CDR3 residues: CASSFLTRPQDTEAFF. CDR3 DNA sequence: TGCGCCAGCAGCTTCCTCACCCGTCCTCAAGACACTGAAGCTTTCTTT. Drawing the rest from reference TRBV5-1 and TRBJ1-1, the complete variable domain is KAGVTQTPRYLIKTRGQQVTLSCSPISGHRSVSWYQQTPGQGLQFLFEYFSETQRNKGNFPGRFSGRQFSNSRSEMNVSTLELGDSALYLCASSFLTRPQDTEAFFGQGTRLTVV.

This clone came up a few times. V usage is TRBV5-1 and J usage is TRBJ2-1, with 10 bases lining up with TRBD2. The CDR3 contains 17 residues. The V segment lost 5 bases and the J segment 6 bases; nucleotides outside the gene matches: 14. CDR1 and CDR2 from the germline V gene are SGHRS and YFSETQ. CDR3 DNA sequence: TGCGCCAGCAGTCCCCTTGTAGCTAGCGGGAGTCCCAATGAGCAGTTCTTC. It specifies CASSPLVASGSPNEQFF.

V and J are TRBV5-4 and TRBJ2-1, with TRBD2 identical over 7 bases. CDR1 and CDR2 (germline): SGHNT, YYREEE (reference sequence). Trimming took 2 bases from V and 9 from J; bases not matched to a gene: 8. There are 14 residues in the CDR3. CDR3 sequence (DNA): TGTGCCAGCAGCTTCAAGGGCGGGAGCGGTGAGCAGTTCTTC. Its protein is CASSFKGGSGEQFF.

The chain employs TRBV5-5 and TRBJ1-2; 7 bases fit TRBD1. Looked up from germline, CDR1 is SGHKS and CDR2 is YYEKEE (reference sequence). The V and J ends lost 0 bases and 3 bases, in that order; junction bases with no gene match: 2. The CDR3 is made up of 14 amino acids. The CDR3 coding sequence is TGTGCCAGCAGCTTGGAGGGGACAGACTATGGCTACACCTTC. Protein: CASSLEGTDYGYTF.

This chain uses TRBV6-6 with TRBJ2-2; maybe TRBD1 (5 bases). V was cut by 0 bases and J by 4 bases, with 9 bases left in between. This CDR3 has 15 residues. Germline V gives CDR1 MNHNY, CDR2 SVGAGI (reference sequence). The CDR3 here is CASSYSQGSTGELFF. Written as DNA, the CDR3 is TGTGCCAGCAGTTACTCTCAGGGTTCCACCGGGGAGCTGTTTTTT.

J is TRBJ2-7 and V is TRBV25-1; 7 positions agree with TRBD2. The CDR3 totals 16 residues. Germline CDR1 reads MGHDK; CDR2 reads SYGVNS. V dropped 5 bases and J dropped 3; count of bases not matched to a gene: 13. CDR3 sequence: CASSTLGGRADYEQYF. The CDR3 nucleotides are TGTGCCAGCAGTACATTGGGGGGGAGGGCTGACTACGAGCAGTACTTC.

The chain recombines TRBV4-2 with TRBJ1-1; no clear D. The CDR3 length is 16 residues. Germline CDR1 LGHNA, CDR2 YNFKEQ. The V gene lost 1 base and the J gene lost 0 bases, with 12 bases spanning the gap. The CDR3 protein is CASSQGGSHLNTEAFF. Here the CDR3 DNA reads TGTGCCAGCAGCCAAGGTGGCAGCCACCTGAACACTGAAGCTTTCTTT.

A word on this clone: The identical CDR3 is also encoded by other nucleotide sequences in the sample. The CDR3, as DNA: TGTGCCAGCAGCCCCCTGGGGGGAAGGAGCAATCAGCCCCAGCATTTT. This gives the protein CASSPLGGRSNQPQHF. The genes are TRBV21-1 and TRBJ1-5. TRBV21-1 counts as a pseudogene. This CDR3 has 16 residues.

The rearrangement joins TRBV28 to TRBJ1-1; D gene unclear. V gave up 5 bases and J gave up 3 bases, with 16 bases separating them. The CDR3 extends over 15 amino acids. Germline CDR1 MDHEN, CDR2 SYDVKM. The CDR3 coding sequence is TGTGCCAGCAGTGATCGGACGACGCCCCACACTGAAGCTTTCTTT. This gives the protein CASSDRTTPHTEAFF.

Only one count was recorded for this clone. The chain recombines TRBV2 with TRBJ1-1; D is perhaps TRBD1 (5 bases). Germline V gives CDR1 SNHLY, CDR2 FYNNEI. V lost 7 bases and J lost 0, with 21 bases in between. The CDR3 totals 17 residues. In nucleotides, the CDR3 is TGTGCCAGCAACCGGGACCGGGGGGTGATTATGAACACTGAAGCTTTCTTT. As protein: CASNRDRGVIMNTEAFF.

CDR3 DNA: TGTGCCAGCAGGTCCTCTGGGGCCAACGTCCTGACTTTC. Translation: CASRSSGANVLTF. This chain uses TRBV28 with TRBJ2-6, with D unresolved. The germline V gene encodes CDR1 MDHEN and CDR2 SYDVKM. CDR3 length: 13 amino acids. The V and J ends lost 6 bases and 0 bases respectively, with 3 bases between them.

The chain is built from TRBV5-1 and TRBJ2-5, with no clear D. This CDR3 comprises 13 residues. V lost 3 bases and J lost 5, with 11 bases in between. The V gene's germline CDR1 is SGHRS and CDR2 YFSETQ. The CDR3 DNA reads TGCGCCAGCAGCTCCGTGATGGCCGAGACCCAGTACTTC. It yields the protein CASSSVMAETQYF.

This chain uses TRBV9 with TRBJ1-4; D unresolved. The germline V gene encodes CDR1 SGDLS and CDR2 YYNGEE. Trimming cost V 7 bases and J 4 bases, with 17 bases left between them. The CDR3 length is 15 residues. This CDR3 is CASGPRRPRNEKLFF. CDR3 nucleotides: TGTGCCAGCGGCCCCCGACGTCCGCGTAATGAAAAACTGTTTTTT. The whole variable domain, remainder taken from reference TRBV9 and TRBJ1-4, is DSGVTQTPKHLITATGQRVTLRCSPRSGDLSVYWYQQSLDQGLQFLIQYYNGEERAKGNILERFSAQQFPDLHSELNLSSLELGDSALYFCASGPRRPRNEKLFFGSGTQLSVL.

The chain combines TRBV5-1 with TRBJ2-5, with 11 bases that match TRBD2. This CDR3 is 14 amino acids long. CDR1 is SGHRS, CDR2 YFSETQ, per germline. Trimming took 4 bases from V and 3 from J; bases not matched to a gene: 2. The CDR3 sequence is CASSILAGEETQYF. The CDR3 DNA is TGCGCCAGCAGCATACTAGCGGGAGAAGAGACCCAGTACTTC. The full variable domain, rest sourced from reference TRBV5-1 and TRBJ2-5, is KAGVTQTPRYLIKTRGQQVTLSCSPISGHRSVSWYQQTPGQGLQFLFEYFSETQRNKGNFPGRFSGRQFSNSRSEMNVSTLELGDSALYLCASSILAGEETQYFGPGTRLLVL.

This sequence joins TRBV3-1 (or the pseudogene TRBV3-2) and TRBJ2-2; D unresolved. Trimming took off 8 bases at V and 0 bases at J, with 10 bases between the two ends. The CDR3 spans 14 residues. The germline V gene has CDR1 LGHDT and CDR2 YNNKEL (reference sequence). The CDR3 reads CASRHSSNTGELFF. In nucleotides, the CDR3 is TGTGCCAGCCGGCACAGTTCGAACACCGGGGAGCTGTTTTTT.